One and the same sample provided the 22 T cell receptor beta chains below, sequenced in a study of shared clonotypes between healthy human individuals. Profiling relied on immunoSEQ multiplex PCR, and the TCRdb table lists in-frame clones only, not all of them. The sample records about 1.1 million clones, 77% being singletons. The sequencing input was memory CD4+ T cells from PBMCs. Documented subset: CD45RA-negative fraction. These receptors originate from a man between 18 and 29 years old in good health. Some clones in this sample may be carry-over from other donors' samples.

The chain uses TRBV14 and TRBJ2-6; 7 nucleotides agree with TRBD1. The CDR3 is made up of 18 amino acids. Germline lookup yields CDR1 SGHDN and CDR2 FVKESK. The V and J ends lost 6 bases and 3 bases, in that order; junction bases with no gene match: 14. This CDR3 is CASRSQQGPSLGANVLTF. The CDR3 bases are TGTGCCAGCAGGAGTCAACAGGGGCCTTCCCTTGGGGCCAACGTCCTGACTTTC. Variable domain in full (rest from reference TRBV14 and TRBJ2-6): EAGVTQFPSHSVIEKGQTVTLRCDPISGHDNLYWYRRVMGKEIKFLLHFVKESKQDESGMPNNRFLAERTGGTYSTLKVQPAELEDSGVYFCASRSQQGPSLGANVLTFGAGSRLTVL.

The V and J genes are TRBV28 and TRBJ1-2, with 7 positions matching TRBD1. Germline CDR1 reads MDHEN; CDR2 reads SYDVKM. The CDR3 totals 15 residues. V lost 5 bases, J lost 9 bases, and 15 bases stayed unmatched. This chain's CDR3 is CASSPGQARLPCYTF. CDR3 bases: TGTGCCAGCAGTCCAGGACAGGCCCGACTCCCGTGCTACACCTTC.

V is TRBV30 and J is TRBJ1-1; D gene unclear. The CDR3 extends over 13 amino acids. The ends were cut back, 6 bases at V and 0 bases at J, with 11 bases in the middle. CDR1 and CDR2 from the germline V gene are GTSNPN and SVGIG (reference sequence). CDR3 sequence: CACVADMNTEAFF. CDR3 DNA: TGTGCCTGTGTTGCAGATATGAACACTGAAGCTTTCTTT. Full variable domain (remainder filled in from reference TRBV30 and TRBJ1-1): SQTIHQWPATLVQPVGSPLSLECTVEGTSNPNLYWYRQAAGRGLQLLFYSVGIGQISSEVPQNLSASRPQDRQFILSSKKLLLSDSGFYLCACVADMNTEAFFGQGTRLTVV.

J is TRBJ2-3 and V is TRBV6-6; D is unresolved. Trimming stripped 6 bases from V and 1 base from J, with 11 bases between. The CDR3 loop spans 14 amino acids. Germline lookup yields CDR1 MNHNY and CDR2 SVGAGI (reference sequence). CDR3: CASSPRGGTDTQYF. In DNA, the CDR3 is TGTGCCAGCAGCCCCCGTGGGGGCACAGATACGCAGTATTTT.

This chain connects TRBV5-1 to TRBJ2-2, with 11 bases matching TRBD2. The CDR3 consists of 18 residues. V trimming: 0 bases; J trimming: 0 bases; junction bases outside the gene matches: 4. Germline loops: CDR1 SGHRS, CDR2 YFSETQ. DNA of the CDR3: TGCGCCAGCAGCTTGGCGGGACTAGCGGCAGCGAACACCGGGGAGCTGTTTTTT. Its translation is CASSLAGLAAANTGELFF.

Comment on this clone: Other DNA sequences in this specimen translate into the identical CDR3. The chain is built from TRBV7-3 and TRBJ2-3; D possibly corresponds to TRBD2 (5 bases). The CDR3 has 14 residues. Germline V gene sequence: CDR1 SGHTA, CDR2 FQGTGA. V dropped 3 bases and J dropped 2 bases, with 9 bases sitting between them. The CDR3 region is CASSLDSSTDTQYF. Here the CDR3 DNA reads TGTGCCAGCAGCTTGGACTCTTCCACAGATACGCAGTATTTT.

The chain uses TRBV28 and TRBJ2-2; TRBD2 matches 12 bases. After removal of 5 bases from V and 6 bases from J, the junction contained 13 bases not matched to a gene. This CDR3 spans 18 amino acids. Germline V gene data show CDR1 as MDHEN and CDR2 as SYDVKM. CDR3 bases: TGTGCCAGCAGTATAACTCTAGCGGGAGGGACCCGACCCGGGGAGCTGTTTTTT. Protein sequence: CASSITLAGGTRPGELFF.

V and J are TRBV15 and TRBJ2-7, with D maybe TRBD1 (5 bases). This CDR3 is built from 14 residues. The V gene's germline CDR1 is LNHNV and CDR2 YYDKDF (reference sequence). V was shortened by 0 bases and J by 7 bases, with 13 bases between the two germline ends. The DNA for the CDR3 is TGTGCCACCAGCAGAGATATCGCTTCAGGGGAGCAGTACTTC. It encodes CATSRDIASGEQYF.

The V call is TRBV18, the J call TRBJ2-7; 8 bases are shared with TRBD2. Germline V gives CDR1 KGHSH, CDR2 LQKENI. The CDR3 runs to 13 residues. V was pared by 8 bases and J by 6 bases, with 9 bases of the junction left unmatched. The CDR3 sequence: CASLRTSLPEQYF. For the CDR3, the DNA is TGTGCCAGCCTTCGGACTAGCCTTCCCGAGCAGTACTTC.

On this clone itself: Other DNA sequences of this sample code for an identical CDR3. The genes are TRBV15 and TRBJ2-2; D might be TRBD1 (5 bases). The V end was cut by 0 bases, the J end by 8 bases, with 7 bases between. This CDR3 is 13 amino acids long. In germline, CDR1 is LNHNV, CDR2 YYDKDF (reference sequence). CDR3 in amino acids: CATSREGVGELFF. In DNA form, the CDR3 reads TGTGCCACCAGCAGAGAAGGGGTAGGGGAGCTGTTTTTT. The full variable domain, rest sourced from reference TRBV15 and TRBJ2-2, is DAMVIQNPRYQVTQFGKPVTLSCSQTLNHNVMYWYQQKSSQAPKLLFHYYDKDFNNEADTPDNFQSRRPNTSFCFLDIRSPGLGDTAMYLCATSREGVGELFFGEGSRLTVL.

The genes are TRBV5-3 and TRBJ2-7; 10 bases map to TRBD1. TRBV5-3 is annotated as an ORF whose role is uncertain. Trimming took 4 bases from V and 4 from J; bases not matched to a gene: 14. This CDR3 has 17 amino acids. CDR3 DNA sequence: TGTGCCAGAAGCCACGGGAGGAGGACAGGGGGGGAGTACGAGCAGTACTTC. Its protein product is CARSHGRRTGGEYEQYF.

The chain employs TRBV9 and TRBJ2-2; D remains ambiguous. This CDR3 has 16 amino acids. The germline V gene encodes CDR1 SGDLS and CDR2 YYNGEE. V was trimmed by 0 bases and J by 1 base, leaving 10 bases between them. As DNA, the CDR3 is TGTGCCAGCAGCGTAGGGCAGTCGCAGAACACCGGGGAGCTGTTTTTT. This encodes CASSVGQSQNTGELFF.

For this clone: The identical CDR3 is also encoded by other nucleotide sequences in the sample. This chain joins TRBV7-3 and TRBJ2-7; 7 nucleotides match TRBD1. This CDR3 contains 13 residues. Per the germline V gene, CDR1 is SGHTA and CDR2 is FQGTGA. Germline trimming cut 5 bases from V and 4 bases from J; bases unmatched to any gene: 5. DNA for the CDR3: TGTGCCAGCAGCCCGGGACAGTCATACGAGCAGTACTTC. The encoded protein is CASSPGQSYEQYF.

V and J are TRBV28 and TRBJ1-4; weak D call: TRBD1 (6 bases). This CDR3 contains 15 residues. CDR1 is MDHEN and CDR2 is SYDVKM in the germline V gene. V lost 6 bases, J lost 0 bases, and 11 bases lay in between. The CDR3: CASSPAGATNEKLFF. The CDR3 region has the DNA TGTGCCAGCAGCCCCGCAGGGGCAACTAATGAAAAACTGTTTTTT.

There are many counts of this clone. This rearrangement joins TRBV19 to TRBJ1-1; no clear D gene. Trimming removed 4 bases from V and 1 base from J, with 10 bases in between. The CDR3 contains 14 residues. Germline V gene sequence: CDR1 LNHDA, CDR2 SQIVND (reference sequence). For the CDR3, the DNA is TGTGCCAGTAGTAGGTTCGGCCGGAACACTGAAGCTTTCTTT. It specifies CASSRFGRNTEAFF.

This clone was detected a few times. The chain uses TRBV7-2 and TRBJ1-1; D gene unclear. V dropped 5 bases and J dropped 1 base, with 14 bases sitting between them. The CDR3 covers 15 residues. Per the germline V gene, CDR1 is SGHTA and CDR2 is FQGNSA. The CDR3 spells CASSPLGVWNTEAFF. The DNA of the CDR3 is TGTGCCAGCAGCCCCCTCGGGGTGTGGAACACTGAAGCTTTCTTT.

The rearrangement joins TRBV5-4 to TRBJ2-5; no clear D. Trimming removed 4 bases from V and 1 base from J, with 11 bases in between. This CDR3 contains 14 residues. Germline V CDR1 and CDR2: SGHNT, YYREEE (reference sequence). CDR3 nucleotides: TGTGCCAGCAGCCAGAAGGTGGGCCAAGAGACCCAGTACTTC. Translated: CASSQKVGQETQYF. Based on the CDR3 plus reference TRBV5-4 and TRBJ2-5, the full variable domain is ETGVTQSPTHLIKTRGQQVTLRCSSQSGHNTVSWYQQALGQGPQFIFQYYREEENGRGNFPPRFSGLQFPNYSSELNVNALELDDSALYLCASSQKVGQETQYFGPGTRLLVL.

The V and J genes are TRBV19 and TRBJ2-7; D perhaps matches TRBD2 (7 bases). The V and J ends lost 3 bases and 2 bases respectively, with 11 bases between them. Germline lookup yields CDR1 LNHDA and CDR2 SQIVND (reference sequence). The CDR3 is 14 amino acids. The CDR3 is CASSMKGGPYEQYF. The DNA for the CDR3 is TGTGCCAGTAGTATGAAGGGGGGGCCCTACGAGCAGTACTTC. The whole variable domain, remainder taken from reference TRBV19 and TRBJ2-7, is DGGITQSPKYLFRKEGQNVTLSCEQNLNHDAMYWYRQDPGQGLRLIYYSQIVNDFQKGDIAEGYSVSREKKESFPLTVTSAQKNPTAFYLCASSMKGGPYEQYFGPGTRLTVT.

The J gene is TRBJ1-3, the V gene TRBV4-1, with 9 bases that match TRBD1. This CDR3 spans 18 amino acids. In germline, CDR1 is MGHRA, CDR2 YSYEKL. V was clipped by 1 base and J by 4 bases; unmatched bases: 11. CDR3 region: CASSQGTPGQGWGNTIYF. The CDR3 bases are TGCGCCAGCAGCCAAGGAACGCCGGGACAGGGTTGGGGAAACACCATATATTTT.

This clone has only a few counts. The chain is built from TRBV11-3 and TRBJ2-5; D is possibly TRBD2 (5 bases). Germline assignment: CDR1 SGHNT and CDR2 YENEEA. The CDR3 consists of 14 residues. Between the trimmed V and J ends, which lost 5 bases and 5 bases, there was a span of 15 bases. CDR3 DNA sequence: TGTGCCAGCAGCGCTGGCGGGTCGGTGGAGACCCAGTACTTC. Protein: CASSAGGSVETQYF.

V gene TRBV12-5 combines with J gene TRBJ2-1, with a tentative D call TRBD1 (6 bases). The length of the CDR3 is 12 residues. Germline CDR1 LGHNT, CDR2 FRNRAP. V dropped 5 bases and J dropped 4 bases, with 6 bases sitting between them. The CDR3 DNA reads as TGTGCTAGTGGTGGACAGTACAATGAGCAGTTCTTC. Its translation: CASGGQYNEQFF.

This clone showed up just a few times. This chain connects TRBV7-9 to TRBJ2-2; 9 bases match TRBD2. This CDR3 is built from 17 residues. Per the germline V gene, CDR1 is SEHNR and CDR2 is FQNEAQ (reference sequence). The V gene end was trimmed by 11 bases and the J gene end by 1 base; junction bases not matched to a gene: 14. In DNA, the CDR3 is TGTGCCCGACGCGGGGATAGCGGGAGTAGGAACACCGGGGAGCTGTTTTTT. This translates into CARRGDSGSRNTGELFF. The whole variable domain, remainder taken from reference TRBV7-9 and TRBJ2-2, is DTGVSQNPRHKITKRGQNVTFRCDPISEHNRLYWYRQTLGQGPEFLTYFQNEAQLEKSRLLSDRFSAERPKGSFSTLEIQRTEQGDSAMYLCARRGDSGSRNTGELFFGEGSRLTVL.